The T cell receptor beta chain described here comes from a study of T-cell memory formation after mild COVID-19. The ends were cut back, 4 bases at V and 9 bases at J, with 16 bases in the middle. Germline CDR1 reads SNHLY; CDR2 reads FYNNEI. The CDR3 runs 14 residues. This clonotype was observed many times. In TCRdb, the 5' RACE reads were re-called with MiXCR into one record per CDR3 protein. The repertoire holds 13,000 to 15,000 distinct CDR3 sequences, with roughly 20% as singletons. The sample taken for sequencing was PBMCs or a T cell subset sorted from them (not recorded which). The TCR originated in an adult woman who had mild COVID-19 (a few samples of this study predate the infection). Cell type and time point are not known. The V call is TRBV2, the J call TRBJ2-1, with a possible D match to TRBD2 (6 bases). The CDR3 DNA reads TGTGCCAGCAGTGTGGGGAGGTCTCTGGGTGAGCAGTTCTTC. It codes for CASSVGRSLGEQFF.